Listed below are T cell receptor beta chains from one sample, sequenced in a study of T cells in localized non-small cell lung cancer. The data were produced by immunoSEQ multiplex PCR, yet TCRdb's version contains in-frame clones alone and is incomplete. The sample lists 30,000 to 45,000 clones, around 81% occurring once. Sequencing was performed on peripheral blood mononuclear cells, taken before any cancer treatment. The receptors stem from a male donor at least 60 years old with stage II lung adenocarcinoma. The CDR3 runs from the conserved cysteine through the conserved F or W. D genes are given only for firm matches. Not every row has a clone size; where given, it reads once, few, many or a size class.

clone_size: NA; d_call: NA; j_call: TRBJ2-6; v_call: TRBV6-1; cdr3_nt: TGTGCCAGCACGGGATTCTCTGGGGCCAACGTCCTGACTTTC; cdr3_aa: CASTGFSGANVLTF
clone_size: once; d_call: NA; j_call: TRBJ1-5; v_call: TRBV30; cdr3_nt: TGTGCCTGGAGTGTAGACCGGGGGCCCCAGCATTTT; cdr3_aa: CAWSVDRGPQHF
clone_size: once; d_call: NA; j_call: TRBJ2-5; v_call: TRBV10-3; cdr3_nt: TGTGCCATCAGTGGGGGTTCTCGCGGGGAGACCCAGTACTTC; cdr3_aa: CAISGGSRGETQYF
clone_size: once; d_call: NA; j_call: TRBJ2-7; v_call: TRBV30; cdr3_nt: TGTGCCTGGAGTGTAACTCAGGGGTCCTACGAGCAGTACTTC; cdr3_aa: CAWSVTQGSYEQYF
clone_size: NA; d_call: NA; j_call: TRBJ1-2; v_call: TRBV27; cdr3_nt: TGTGCCAGCACTCCGGGCGCGGGGGGTGGCTACACCTTC; cdr3_aa: CASTPGAGGGYTF
clone_size: NA; d_call: NA; j_call: TRBJ2-3; v_call: TRBV2; cdr3_nt: TGTGCCTCCCGGTCGGGAGATACGCAGTATTTT; cdr3_aa: CASRSGDTQYF
clone_size: once; d_call: TRBD1; j_call: TRBJ2-7; v_call: TRBV29-1; cdr3_nt: TGCAGCGTCGGACAGGGGCTTTCCTACGAGCAGTACTTC; cdr3_aa: CSVGQGLSYEQYF
clone_size: NA; d_call: NA; j_call: TRBJ1-4; v_call: TRBV28; cdr3_nt: TGTGCCAGCAGTGGGCCGAATCTTAATGAAAAACTGTTTTTT; cdr3_aa: CASSGPNLNEKLFF
clone_size: NA; d_call: NA; j_call: TRBJ2-3; v_call: TRBV11-2; cdr3_nt: TGTGCCACAGATACGCAGTATTTT; cdr3_aa: CATDTQYF
clone_size: NA; d_call: TRBD1; j_call: TRBJ1-3; v_call: TRBV7-9; cdr3_nt: TGTGCCAGCAGCCCCCAGGGGGGGACTGGAAACACCATATATTTT; cdr3_aa: CASSPQGGTGNTIYF
clone_size: NA; d_call: NA; j_call: TRBJ1-4; v_call: TRBV5-6; cdr3_nt: TGTGCCAGCAGCTTAAGGTACGGGGGCGGAAAACTGTTTTTT; cdr3_aa: CASSLRYGGGKLFF
clone_size: once; d_call: TRBD1; j_call: TRBJ1-5; v_call: TRBV19; cdr3_nt: TGTGCCAGTAGTGGACAGGGGGGAGGGATAGGCAATCAGCCCCAGCATTTT; cdr3_aa: CASSGQGGGIGNQPQHF
clone_size: NA; d_call: TRBD1; j_call: TRBJ2-1; v_call: TRBV11-3; cdr3_nt: TGTGCCAGCAGCTTAGGAGGGGGCAACTACAATGAGCAGTTCTTC; cdr3_aa: CASSLGGGNYNEQFF
clone_size: once; d_call: NA; j_call: TRBJ1-2; v_call: TRBV27; cdr3_nt: TGTGCCAGCAGAGGGGTCCGGTACGGCAAACCCTATGGCTACACCTTC; cdr3_aa: CASRGVRYGKPYGYTF
clone_size: NA; d_call: TRBD2; j_call: TRBJ2-3; v_call: TRBV25-1; cdr3_nt: TGTGCCAGCAGTGTGGGACTAGCGGGAGGTGCGCAGTATTTT; cdr3_aa: CASSVGLAGGAQYF
clone_size: NA; d_call: NA; j_call: TRBJ2-6; v_call: TRBV28; cdr3_nt: TGTGCCAGCAGTTGGCTCGAGGCCAACGTCCTGACTTTC; cdr3_aa: CASSWLEANVLTF
clone_size: NA; d_call: NA; j_call: TRBJ2-2; v_call: TRBV4-1; cdr3_nt: TGCGCCAGCAGCCAAGATAGGGCCGGGGAGCTGTTTTTT; cdr3_aa: CASSQDRAGELFF
clone_size: NA; d_call: NA; j_call: TRBJ2-2; v_call: TRBV5-6; cdr3_nt: TGTGCCAGCAGCTTGGCCTTAATGAACACCGGGGAGCTGTTTTTT; cdr3_aa: CASSLALMNTGELFF
clone_size: NA; d_call: NA; j_call: TRBJ2-7; v_call: TRBV6-5; cdr3_nt: TGTGCCAGCAGTTCCCCTTCCCGGGACCACCCCTACGAGCAGTACTTC; cdr3_aa: CASSSPSRDHPYEQYF
clone_size: NA; d_call: NA; j_call: TRBJ2-7; v_call: TRBV5-5; cdr3_nt: TGTGCCAGCAGCTTGGCCACAGGGCCCCACGAGCAGTACTTC; cdr3_aa: CASSLATGPHEQYF